The clone carrying this T cell receptor beta chain was counted ten times or more. This sample was taken from a study of neurological immune-mediated disorders. With 1 base removed from V and 0 bases from J, the gap between germline ends came to 16 bases. The CDR3 is 18 amino acids. CDR1 and CDR2 from the germline V gene are DFQATT and SNEGSKA (reference sequence). TCRdb used MiXCR to reprocess the 5' RACE reads, holding one entry per CDR3 protein. The sample has approximately 26,000 distinct CDR3 sequences, about 3.5% seen once; the top ten hold 7%. The V and J genes are TRBV20-1 and TRBJ1-6, with D tentatively TRBD1 (5 bases). The TCR sequence derives from a woman between 25 and 40 years old with multiple sclerosis. Specimen: PBMCs. The CDR3 sequence: CSARVGAGKGSYNSPLHF. In nucleotides, the CDR3 is TGCAGTGCTAGAGTCGGGGCAGGGAAGGGCTCCTATAATTCACCCCTCCACTTT.